These 13 T cell receptor beta chains originate from one sample sequenced in a study of blood T cell repertoires in COVID-19. Only in-frame clones appear in the TCRdb table, and some are missing; sequencing was by immunoSEQ multiplex PCR. The sample records 250,000 to 350,000 clones, 90% being singletons. The sequenced material came from PBMCs or T cells enriched from blood (not recorded which). These receptors came from a woman aged 18-29 years with acute COVID-19.

Concerning this clone: Its ends do not fully match the called genes, so a read error is possible. The rearrangement joins TRBV3-1 (or the pseudogene TRBV3-2) to TRBJ2-4, with 8 bases lining up with TRBD1. The CDR3 runs 15 residues. CDR1 LGHDT and CDR2 YNNKEL come from the germline V gene (reference sequence). The CDR3 region is CASSQVQGANNIQYF. CDR3 sequence (DNA): TGTGCCAGCAGCCAAGTTCAGGGGGCCAATAACATTCAGTACTTC.

V and J are TRBV28 and TRBJ2-1; 14 bases are a match to TRBD2. Per germline, CDR1 MDHEN and CDR2 SYDVKM. The CDR3 sequence is 19 residues long. With 6 bases clipped from V and 9 bases from J, the junction kept 19 bases outside the gene matches. The CDR3 loop is CASSNPGTSGSPPNREQFF. As DNA, the CDR3 is TGTGCCAGCAGCAATCCCGGGACTAGCGGGAGTCCCCCCAATCGTGAGCAGTTCTTC.

V is TRBV19 and J is TRBJ1-2; D not certain. This CDR3 spans 13 amino acids. V was cut by 5 bases and J by 8 bases, with 15 bases left in between. CDR1 LNHDA and CDR2 SQIVND come from the germline V gene (reference sequence). CDR3 sequence reads: CASSLSTVGGYTF. CDR3 bases: TGTGCCAGTAGTCTGAGCACAGTAGGCGGCTACACCTTC.

The chain carries TRBV19 and TRBJ2-5; 9 positions agree with TRBD2. In germline, CDR1 is LNHDA, CDR2 SQIVND (reference sequence). The CDR3 spans 15 residues. V dropped 0 bases and J dropped 5; count of bases not matched to a gene: 4. CDR3 amino acids: CASSIDRREGETQYF. Here the CDR3 DNA reads TGTGCCAGTAGTATAGATCGGCGGGAGGGGGAGACCCAGTACTTC.

J is TRBJ1-4 and V is TRBV30, with 8 bases lining up with TRBD1. Germline assignment: CDR1 GTSNPN and CDR2 SVGIG (reference sequence). Trimming cost V 2 bases and J 7 bases; bases outside gene matches: 9. The CDR3 consists of 15 residues. The CDR3 DNA sequence: TGTGCCTGGAGTTTCAGGGGGCGCGAAGGTGAAAAACTGTTTTTT. Translation: CAWSFRGREGEKLFF.

The chain recombines TRBV6-4 with TRBJ2-1, with 7 bases fitting TRBD2. CDR3 length: 15 amino acids. Germline lookup yields CDR1 MRHNA and CDR2 SNTAGT. With 5 bases clipped from V and 8 bases from J, the junction kept 12 bases outside the gene matches. CDR3 sequence reads: CASSPGGAGLDEQFF. CDR3 in DNA: TGTGCCAGCAGTCCTGGGGGAGCGGGACTCGATGAGCAGTTCTTC.

As regards this clone: The same CDR3 also results from other DNA sequences found in this sample. The chain joins TRBV18 to TRBJ1-1, with TRBD1 matching 9 bases. CDR3 length: 14 residues. Losses at the gene ends were 3 bases for V and 6 bases for J; bases not matched to a gene: 5. Germline loops: CDR1 KGHSH, CDR2 LQKENI. For the CDR3, the DNA is TGTGCCAGCTCACCGGGACAGGGAGGCCCTGAAGCTTTCTTT. It specifies CASSPGQGGPEAFF.

The rearrangement links TRBV5-1 to TRBJ2-7; 10 bases fit TRBD1. The CDR3 has 14 amino acids. Germline V lookup: CDR1 SGHRS, CDR2 YFSETQ. Losses at the gene ends were 3 bases for V and 4 bases for J; bases not matched to a gene: 4. The CDR3 bases are TGCGCCAGCAGCTCCGGACAGGGGGAGTACGAGCAGTACTTC. Translated, it gives CASSSGQGEYEQYF.

The chain recombines TRBV11-3 with TRBJ1-6; D uncertain. V was pared by 0 bases and J by 14 bases, with 8 bases between. Germline assignment: CDR1 SGHNT and CDR2 YENEEA. The CDR3 totals 12 residues. The CDR3 reads CASSLDHDTLHF. The CDR3 region has the DNA TGTGCCAGCAGCTTAGACCACGACACCCTCCACTTT.

V and J are TRBV24-1 and TRBJ2-1; D not certain. This CDR3 has 16 residues. Trimming cost V 4 bases and J 0 bases, with 12 bases left between them. From germline, CDR1 is KGHDR and CDR2 SFDVKD. The CDR3 DNA follows: TGTGCCACCAGTGACCCGACTCAAAGCTCCTACAATGAGCAGTTCTTC. It codes for CATSDPTQSSYNEQFF.

This clone was observed once. The gene calls are TRBV15 and TRBJ2-1, with 8 bases identical to TRBD1. With 0 bases clipped from V and 0 bases from J, the junction kept 4 bases outside the gene matches. This CDR3 region has 17 residues. Germline assignment: CDR1 LNHNV and CDR2 YYDKDF (reference sequence). The CDR3 sequence: CATSRDRQGSSYNEQFF. DNA for the CDR3: TGTGCCACCAGCAGAGATAGACAGGGGAGCTCCTACAATGAGCAGTTCTTC.

In DNA form, the CDR3 reads TGTGCCAGCTCACCAGCGTCGAAAGAGACCCAGTACTTC. This gives the protein CASSPASKETQYF. The chain combines TRBV18 with TRBJ2-5; D remains unclear. Looked up from germline, CDR1 is KGHSH and CDR2 is LQKENI. The V end lost 2 bases, the J end lost 3 bases, and 7 bases lay between the germline ends. CDR3 length: 13 amino acids.

This clone was observed a few times. The CDR3 DNA sequence: TGTGCCAGCAGGAAGGACAGTGGGAGCTCCTACGAGCAGTACTTC. As protein: CASRKDSGSSYEQYF. This chain links TRBV2 with TRBJ2-7; possibly TRBD1 for D (6 bases). Deletions cut 6 bases from V and 0 bases from J, with 15 bases between. The germline CDR1 and CDR2 sequences are SNHLY and FYNNEI. The CDR3 is 15 amino acids. The entire variable domain, with the rest obtained from reference TRBV2 and TRBJ2-7, is as follows: EPEVTQTPSHQVTQMGQEVILRCVPISNHLYFYWYRQILGQKVEFLVSFYNNEISEKSEIFDDQFSVERPDGSNFTLKIRSTKLEDSAMYFCASRKDSGSSYEQYFGPGTRLTVT.